Listed here is a single T cell receptor beta chain. Its antigen is unknown. Base qualities are not provided; no much larger clone lies one nucleotide away. At the junction V is shortened by 4 bases and J by 16 bases; bases outside the gene matches: 7. The germline V gene specifies SGHTA as CDR1 and FQGNSA as CDR2. Including cysteine and phenylalanine, the CDR3 has 11 amino acids. Only the CDR3 DNA is retained, 33 bases long and in frame from the first base. The source of the sample is a study of cytomegalovirus exposure and HLA in healthy donors (dated by TCRdb to between 2016 and 2019). Notes on the research overall: In an earlier analysis of under 750 of the donors, 276 Gb of sequence data and some 100 million unique TCR beta sequences from 150 million to 200 million T cells were reported. To study patterns of TCR occurrence, a later analysis re-analyzed previously published TCR beta repertoires from hundreds of donors and added high-resolution HLA genotyping. A separate validation cohort of some 130 different subjects was used in addition to the roughly 720-subject first cohort. High-throughput TCR immunosequencing, statistical association of individual TCRs with disease status, and machine learning were combined to predict cytomegalovirus infection status. The T cell repertoires of 550 to 850 subjects were profiled by immunosequencing and related to cytomegalovirus serostatus. Every repertoire in the discovery cohort had been generated on one and the same sequencing platform. Genome-wide SNP genotypes for about three fifths of the roughly 670 donors were used in a later genetic analysis, which treated that subset as a discovery cohort. An early release covering 500 to 750 HLA-typed donors comprised about 310 gigabases of sequencing data and 85 million to 100 million unique TCR sequences. Because of strong linkage in the cohort, four to six DR-DQ haplotypes were treated as single units for association and clustering. The study aimed to test whether signatures of past pathogen exposure could be identified by cataloging public T cell receptors. Rather than drawing on any new phenotypic data, the later analysis identified candidate immune exposures from TCR beta sequences and the way those sequences occurred across donors. The number of typed donors differed by locus: about 620-640 for A, B, C, DRB1 and DQB1; 500 to 550 for DQA1; 606 for DPA1; and around 450 for DPB1. Across some 400 genotyped donors of the cohort, an average of roughly 250,000 unique TCR beta nucleotide sequences per donor were sequenced, and roughly 20% of those sequences were non-productive. An earlier analysis of 500 to 650 of the donors applied high-throughput TCR beta sequencing to assess whether each TCR beta V gene segment acted as functional or pseudogenic. Class I and class II HLA loci were covered by the typing at four-digit resolution. Donor age, sex, ethnicity and CMV serostatus were collected together with the repertoire data. The genetic ancestry cluster associated with self-reported Caucasian donors included about four fifths of the roughly 400 genotyped donors. Results and caveats for the whole study, not just this receptor: Correlated functional status among segregating V segments might reflect linkage disequilibrium, but an unknown experimental factor could not be ruled out. Sequencing depth was assumed to be roughly uniform across donors in the presence/absence analyses, though that assumption may not hold. In a later analysis, HLA-associated TCR beta chains were found to be more clonally expanded and to have lower generation probabilities than equally common non-associated chains. A later genetic analysis reported fewer N-insertions in productive TCRs among donors in an Asian-associated ancestry cluster than the approximately 670-donor mean. Specific HLA alleles were associated with 15,000 to 20,000 TCR beta sequences at a false discovery rate of 0.05 in a later analysis. Because HLA typing was missing for some donors at each locus, association tests included only the typed subset. A later analysis reported that several top co-occurrence clusters appeared linked to parvovirus B19, influenza, CMV and Epstein-Barr virus. The cohort was sequenced for TCR beta chains only, and without alpha or paired-chain data the features that could be detected were limited. In an earlier analysis of roughly 500 of the donors, most TCR beta V segments appeared in productive rearrangements about 87% or about 30% of the time, broadly matching IMGT annotations. Some IMGT-functional V segments, including TRBV6-2 and TRBV6-3, could not be told apart with the 87-base-pair reads, so those segments were excluded. CMV serostatus was the only immune exposure information available for the cohort. Most TCR sequences were seen in very few donors, while some public TCRs were found in many individuals. Because counts were too low, about 18 rarely observed V segments, including chromosome 9 orphons, were left out of the earlier analysis of over 550 of the donors. A cluster of highly shared sequence variants was judged likely to represent a technical artifact of the sequencing pipeline. According to a later analysis, TCR association rates differed among HLA loci, with DRB1 alleles showing the most associated TCRs and HLA-C alleles showing the fewest. Three of the identified cytomegalovirus-associated TCR beta chains were confirmed in vitro to be specific for cytomegalovirus antigens. In a later analysis, most CMV-associated TCR beta chains were found to appear HLA-restricted, with HLA associations seemingly driven largely by CMV exposure. A later genetic analysis associated a missense DCLRE1C variant with V-gene and J-gene trimming of TCR beta chains, and an independent cohort replicated the association. According to the authors, the approach could potentially be generalized to other disease states and immunological phenotypes. In both the original and validation cohorts, the classifier was reported to diagnose cytomegalovirus status with high specificity and sensitivity. A further reported finding was that TCR beta sequences accurately predicted the HLA-A and HLA-B alleles for most subjects in the first cohort. The study gave a list of roughly 150 TCR beta chains associated with cytomegalovirus. Assigning TCR associations to individual alleles was difficult when HLA alleles, especially DR and DQ, strongly co-occurred.

The cohort was made up of about 610 healthy bone marrow donors. At the time of sampling, all cohort members were nominally healthy, though unrecorded immune exposures were likely present. The donor tested CMV seronegative, placing the donor among the 300 to 450 seronegative members of the cohort. Every donor gave a peripheral blood sample, and the peripheral blood mononuclear cells from that sample were used for TCR beta sequencing. The Qiagen DNeasy Blood Extraction Kit was used to extract genomic DNA from the blood cell samples. The library was obtained by the immunoSEQ multiplex PCR assay. For the multiplex PCR, a mixture combining 60 forward primers for TCR Vbeta segments and 13 reverse primers for TCR Jbeta segments was used. The CDR3 region of rearranged TCR beta genes was amplified from genomic DNA with a multiplex PCR assay. The amplified TCR beta libraries were sequenced on the Illumina HiSeq System as 87-base-pair reads. Per the authors' processing: A later analysis counted approximately 84 million unique TCR beta chains across the 690 or so repertoires, and some 12 million of these chains were shared by at least two donors. A nearest-neighbor algorithm error-corrected the raw reads and collapsed the reads into unique sequences, merging closely related sequences to remove PCR and sequencing errors. To assign V, D and J gene segments, CDR3 sequences were aligned to IMGT reference sequences. For a sequence to be retained, a match of at least six nucleotides to both a V gene segment and a J gene segment was required. Rearrangements were called productive when the CDR3 lacked stop codons and stayed in frame with V and J; all others were non-productive. CDR3 was defined by IMGT convention, running from the second conserved V-encoded cysteine to the conserved J-encoded phenylalanine. Sequences without an unambiguous match to a single V gene segment were excluded from the earlier analysis of 450 to 750 of the donors. In an earlier analysis of around 590 of the donors, a V segment was called functional when productive rearrangements were above 56.7%, and segregating when the standard deviation between donors exceeded 5%. To diagnose cytomegalovirus status from the catalog of TCR beta chain sequences, a statistical classification framework was built. V and J gene assignment, in a later analysis, came from comparing TCR nucleotide sequences with IMGT/GENE-DB human TR gene sequences. The TCRdist pipeline was used in a later analysis to assign CDR3 sequences and most-parsimonious VDJ recombination scenarios. A later analysis defined each TCR beta chain by its CDR3 amino acid sequence plus V-gene family, and excluded reads lacking a unique V-gene family. As a way to deal with suspected cross-contamination and a sequencing artifact, a later analysis dropped approximately 590 nucleotide sequences that were highly shared and had low generation probability. For each public chain, a later analysis derived a clonal expansion index from normalized ranks of inferred template counts within each repertoire. In a later analysis, generation probabilities were computed with a VDJ recombination model fitted to out-of-frame rearrangements, and the resulting probabilities were checked against IGoR. In a later analysis, TCR-TCR, TCR-HLA and TCR-CMV co-occurrence was scored with hypergeometric tests, and a repertoire-size bias correction was applied to TCR pairs. In a later analysis, false discovery rates were estimated by permuting HLA or CMV assignments 20 times. In a later analysis, co-occurring TCRs were grouped using DBSCAN, and TCRdist sequence similarity was added for clustering within HLA-allele-positive subsets. For co-occurrence clustering, repertoires with fewer than 30,000 or more than 120,000 public chains were excluded, along with four to six repertoires with anomalous nucleotide sharing. Sourced from immuneACCESS, this table was stored by TCRdb with only in-frame sequences that have V and J called. A share of the clones is absent; for the studies checked, an unresolved V gene accounts for under half, and the remainder has no known explanation. V, J and clone size derive from that table, while D and trimming were established from the DNA sequence. Here the sample has about 190,000 clones; about 84% occur a single time. The ten largest clones add up to around 3.9% of the sample.

The clonotype originates from a man aged 45 to 65 in good health and CMV-seronegative. The chain couples TRBV7-2 to TRBJ2-1, and TRBD1 aligns with 7 junction nucleotides. The sample comprised PBMCs. DNA sequence: TGTGCCAGCAGCTCGTCGGGACAGTTTTTCTTC. The translation is CASSSSGQFFF.